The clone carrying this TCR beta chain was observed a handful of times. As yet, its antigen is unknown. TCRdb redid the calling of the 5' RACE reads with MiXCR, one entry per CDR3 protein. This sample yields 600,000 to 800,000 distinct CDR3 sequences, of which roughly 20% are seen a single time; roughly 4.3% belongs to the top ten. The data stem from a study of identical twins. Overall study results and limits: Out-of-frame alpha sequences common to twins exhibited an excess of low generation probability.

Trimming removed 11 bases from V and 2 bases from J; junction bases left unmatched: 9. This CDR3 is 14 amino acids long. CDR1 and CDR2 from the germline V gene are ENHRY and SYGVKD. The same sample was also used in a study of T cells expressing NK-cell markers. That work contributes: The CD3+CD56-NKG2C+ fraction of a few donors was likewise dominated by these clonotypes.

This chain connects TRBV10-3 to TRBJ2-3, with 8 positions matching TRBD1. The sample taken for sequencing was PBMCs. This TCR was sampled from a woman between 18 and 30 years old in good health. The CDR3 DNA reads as TGTGCCTCCCGGAATCAGGGGGCCACAGATACGCAGTATTTT. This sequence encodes CASRNQGATDTQYF.